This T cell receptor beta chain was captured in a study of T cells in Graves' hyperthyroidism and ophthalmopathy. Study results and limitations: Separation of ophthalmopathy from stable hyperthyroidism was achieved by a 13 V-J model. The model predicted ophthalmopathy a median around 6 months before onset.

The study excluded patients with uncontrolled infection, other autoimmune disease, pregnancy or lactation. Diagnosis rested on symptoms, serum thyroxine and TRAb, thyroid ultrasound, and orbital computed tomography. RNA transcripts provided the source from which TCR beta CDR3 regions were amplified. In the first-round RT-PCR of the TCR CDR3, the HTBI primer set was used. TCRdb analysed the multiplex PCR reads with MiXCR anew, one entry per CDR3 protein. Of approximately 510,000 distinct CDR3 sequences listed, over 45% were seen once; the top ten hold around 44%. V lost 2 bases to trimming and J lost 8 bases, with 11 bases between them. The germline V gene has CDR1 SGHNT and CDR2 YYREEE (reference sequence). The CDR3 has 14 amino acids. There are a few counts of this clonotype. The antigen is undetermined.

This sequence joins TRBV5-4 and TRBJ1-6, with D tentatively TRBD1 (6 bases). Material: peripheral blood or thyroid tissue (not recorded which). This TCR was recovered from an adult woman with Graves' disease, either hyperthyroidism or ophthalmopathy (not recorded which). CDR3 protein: CASSLRGTDSPLHF. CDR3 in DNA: TGTGCCAGCAGCTTAAGGGGGACCGATTCACCCCTCCACTTT.